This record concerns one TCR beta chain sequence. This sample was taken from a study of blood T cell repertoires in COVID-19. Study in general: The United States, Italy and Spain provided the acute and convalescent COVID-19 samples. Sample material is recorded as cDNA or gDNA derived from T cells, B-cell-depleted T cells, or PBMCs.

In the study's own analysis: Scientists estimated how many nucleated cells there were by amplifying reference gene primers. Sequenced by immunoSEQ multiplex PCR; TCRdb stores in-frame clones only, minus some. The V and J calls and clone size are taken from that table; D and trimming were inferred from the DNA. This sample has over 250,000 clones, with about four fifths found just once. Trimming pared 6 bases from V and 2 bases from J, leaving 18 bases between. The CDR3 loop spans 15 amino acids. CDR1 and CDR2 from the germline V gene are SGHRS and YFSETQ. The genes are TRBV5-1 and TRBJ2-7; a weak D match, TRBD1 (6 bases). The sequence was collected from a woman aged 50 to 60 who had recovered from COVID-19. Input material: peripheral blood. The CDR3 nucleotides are TGCGCCAGCAAAAGGGATTGGGACACCCCCTACGAGCAGTACTTC. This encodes CASKRDWDTPYEQYF. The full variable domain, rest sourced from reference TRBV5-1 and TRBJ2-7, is KAGVTQTPRYLIKTRGQQVTLSCSPISGHRSVSWYQQTPGQGLQFLFEYFSETQRNKGNFPGRFSGRQFSNSRSEMNVSTLELGDSALYLCASKRDWDTPYEQYFGPGTRLTVT.